Following are 7 T cell receptor beta chains from one sample sequenced in a study of STAT3 mutations in large granular lymphocyte leukemia. Study-level results: In T-cell large granular lymphocyte leukemia, about half of patients showed multiple immunodominant subclonotypes.

These TCRs are of unknown antigen specificity. Libraries were prepared by immunoSEQ multiplex PCR; TCRdb keeps only in-frame clonotypes and omits some of them. The sample yields approximately 42,000 clones, about 81% seen once. Material for sequencing was PBMCs. These receptors all stem from a human donor with T large granular lymphocyte leukemia. Some clones in this sample may be carry-over from other donors' samples.

J is TRBJ1-6 and V is TRBV10-3; possible D gene TRBD1, 5 bases. The length of the CDR3 is 16 residues. V dropped 0 bases and J dropped 6 bases, with 12 bases sitting between them. Germline CDR1 and CDR2: ENHRY and SYGVKD. The CDR3 sequence is CAISESYGGSNSPLHF. CDR3 sequence (DNA): TGTGCCATCAGTGAGTCGTATGGGGGGTCTAATTCACCCCTCCACTTT.

The chain joins TRBV6-6 to TRBJ1-5, with a weak D call TRBD1 (5 bases). CDR1 is MNHNY, CDR2 SVGAGI, per germline (reference sequence). Trimming cost V 6 bases and J 0 bases, with 12 bases left between them. This CDR3 has 15 amino acids. CDR3 bases: TGTGCCAGCAGCCCTCCAGGGATTAGCAATCAGCCCCAGCATTTT. Encoded protein: CASSPPGISNQPQHF.

The CDR3: CASSATGTPYEQYV. The DNA of the CDR3 is TGTGCCAGCAGCGCCACCGGGACCCCCTACGAGCAGTACGTC. The genes are TRBV2 and TRBJ2-7, with D perhaps TRBD1 or TRBD2 (5 bases each). The V gene lost 6 bases and the J gene lost 2 bases, with 14 bases spanning the gap. Germline V lookup: CDR1 SNHLY, CDR2 FYNNEI. This CDR3 is built from 14 residues.

This chain links TRBV4-3 with TRBJ1-5; D not resolved. This CDR3 contains 14 residues. V lost 0 bases and J lost 5, with 8 bases in between. CDR1 LGHNA and CDR2 YSLEER come from the germline V gene. This chain's CDR3 is CASSQDPGYQPQHF. CDR3 DNA: TGCGCCAGCAGCCAAGATCCGGGGTATCAGCCCCAGCATTTT.

The chain uses TRBV12-5 and TRBJ2-3; D not certain. V was cut by 5 bases and J by 4 bases, with 10 bases left in between. This CDR3 has 13 residues. Per the germline V gene, CDR1 is LGHNT and CDR2 is FRNRAP. In DNA, the CDR3 is TGTGCTAGTGGTCCGACCGGATCAGATACGCAGTATTTT. Its protein is CASGPTGSDTQYF.

Here the CDR3 DNA reads TGTGCCAGCGCTGGAGGGGGGGACGGTTCACCCCTCCACTTT. It is translated as CASAGGGDGSPLHF. V usage is TRBV28 and J usage is TRBJ1-6; D is possibly TRBD1 (6 bases). CDR1 MDHEN and CDR2 SYDVKM come from the germline V gene. The CDR3 sequence is 14 residues long. Trimming left V 8 bases short and J 9 bases short, with 17 bases between.

V gene TRBV7-9 combines with J gene TRBJ1-2, with 9 nucleotides matching TRBD1. V lost 5 bases and J lost 4; bases outside the gene matches: 17. Germline CDR1 SEHNR, CDR2 FQNEAQ (reference sequence). This CDR3 contains 18 residues. The DNA of the CDR3 is TGTGCCAGCAGCAACACCGGGCTGGGACAGGGTTTCACCTATGGCTACACCTTC. The encoded protein is CASSNTGLGQGFTYGYTF.